This entry concerns a single TCR beta chain. Its antigen is unknown. In the same sample, other DNA sequences code for this CDR3. This sample was included in a study of metastatic and nonmetastatic thyroid tumors. As for the study in general: Patients with malignant and benign thyroid disease provided blood and tumor or nodule tissue, whose repertoires were compared. General study points: It was reported that TCR beta diversity was significantly higher in malignant thyroid tumors than benign nodules, in blood and tumor.

TCRdb re-analyzed the PCR reads using MiXCR. The repertoire holds some 13,000 clones, about an eighth seen once, with 13% to 15% in the top ten. No patient received treatment before thyroid surgery. This sequence was found in a female donor with papillary thyroid cancer or a benign thyroid nodule (not recorded which). Some clones in this sample may be carry-over from other donors' samples. Material for sequencing was blood.

CDR3 amino acids: CASTRVAVGNYGYTF. CDR3 in DNA: TGTGCCAGCACCAGAGTCGCTGTGGGTAACTATGGCTACACCTTC. The V and J genes are TRBV6-1 and TRBJ1-2; D remains unclear. The CDR3 totals 15 residues. The V gene's germline CDR1 is MNHNS and CDR2 SASEGT. The V end lost 7 bases, the J end lost 1 base, and 16 bases lay between the germline ends.